This TCR beta chain comes out of a study of blood T cell repertoires in COVID-19. For the study at large: T cells, B-cell-depleted T cells, or PBMCs supplied cDNA or gDNA.

Germline CDR1 and CDR2: SGHVS and FNYEAQ. This CDR3 is 19 amino acids long. Trimming at V came to 4 bases and at J to 2 bases, leaving 12 bases not matched to a gene. Here immunoSEQ multiplex PCR was the method, and the copy in TCRdb shows in-frame clones only, minus some. The table records about 410,000 clones, roughly 89% of them present only once. Source material: peripheral blood. The origin of this receptor is a woman aged 30 to 39 with active or convalescent COVID-19. The chain recombines TRBV7-6 with TRBJ2-3; the match to TRBD2 covers 13 bases. CDR3 sequence: CASSSRLAGGHTPTDTQYF. In DNA, the CDR3 is TGTGCCAGCAGCTCGAGACTAGCGGGAGGTCATACACCCACAGATACGCAGTATTTT. Drawing the rest from reference TRBV7-6 and TRBJ2-3, the complete variable domain is GAGVSQSPRYKVTKRGQDVALRCDPISGHVSLYWYRQALGQGPEFLTYFNYEAQQDKSGLPNDRFSAERPEGSISTLTIQRTEQRDSAMYRCASSSRLAGGHTPTDTQYFGPGTRLTVL.